This TCR beta chain was recovered during a study of spatial heterogeneity in lung cancer. Study summary: Detected sequences consistently included more beta-chain ones than alpha-chain ones.

This clonotype was detected many times. In a library made to pick up alpha chains, this beta chain is a stray read with a size that means little. J was trimmed by 5 bases and V by 5 bases; bases with no gene match: 6. The CDR3 extends over 14 amino acids. CDR1 is SGHVS, CDR2 FNYEAQ, per germline. Individually, TCR cDNA molecules were each labelled with a unique molecular identifier. TCRdb passed the 5' RACE reads through MiXCR, listing each CDR3 protein once. Among 5,500 to 7,500 distinct CDR3 sequences listed, roughly 3.7% were seen once. The time point here: sample taken at primary tumor resection. The input material, whole RNA from tumor, nontumor lung or frozen PBMC, was sequenced unsorted. Samples came from about 72 TRACERx patients with untreated early-stage lung cancer.

The input for sequencing was normal lung tissue next to the tumor, taken at surgery. This receptor was identified in a female donor with early-stage non-small cell lung cancer. The chain links TRBV7-6 to TRBJ2-7; TRBD1 agrees at 10 bases. The CDR3 DNA follows: TGTGCCAGCAGCCCCGGACAGGGGGTTAACGAGCAGTACTTC. This codes for CASSPGQGVNEQYF.